The clone carrying this TCR beta chain showed up just a few times. These data belong to a study of blood T cell repertoires in COVID-19. Across the whole study: Samples came from the United States, Italy and Spain, spanning acute and convalescent COVID-19.

The CDR3 is made up of 14 amino acids. V gave up 3 bases and J gave up 4 bases; unmatched junction bases: 2. CDR1 KGHSH and CDR2 LQKENI come from the germline V gene. Profiled with immunoSEQ multiplex PCR; TCRdb holds only in-frame clones, not every one. Of roughly 100,000 clones in the sample, more than 75% were seen once. The V gene is TRBV18, the J gene TRBJ2-2, with 7 positions matching TRBD2. Source material: peripheral blood. The sequence derives from a woman aged 80 or over with active COVID-19. In nucleotides, the CDR3 is TGTGCCAGCTCACCCAGGGAGGGCACCGGGGAGCTGTTTTTT. Translated, it gives CASSPREGTGELFF.